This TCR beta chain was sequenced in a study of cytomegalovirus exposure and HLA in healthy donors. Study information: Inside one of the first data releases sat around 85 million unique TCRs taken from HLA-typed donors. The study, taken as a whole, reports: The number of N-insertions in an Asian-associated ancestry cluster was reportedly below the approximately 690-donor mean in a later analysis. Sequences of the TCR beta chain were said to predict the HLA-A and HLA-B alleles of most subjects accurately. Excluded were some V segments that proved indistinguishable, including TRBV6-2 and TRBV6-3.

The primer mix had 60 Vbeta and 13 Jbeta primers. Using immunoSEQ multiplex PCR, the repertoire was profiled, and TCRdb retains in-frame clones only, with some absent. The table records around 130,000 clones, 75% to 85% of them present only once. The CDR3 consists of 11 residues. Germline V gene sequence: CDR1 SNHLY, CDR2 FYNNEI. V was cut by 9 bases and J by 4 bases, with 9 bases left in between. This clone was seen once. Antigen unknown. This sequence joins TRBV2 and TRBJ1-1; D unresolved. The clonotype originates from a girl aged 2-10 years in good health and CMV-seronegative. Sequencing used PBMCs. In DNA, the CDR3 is TGTGCCAGGGACGCGGGCACTGAAGCTTTCTTT. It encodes CARDAGTEAFF.